This T cell receptor beta chain stems from a study of blood T cell repertoires in COVID-19. Background on the study: The United States, Italy and Spain supplied acute and convalescent COVID-19 samples. Nucleic acid was either cDNA or gDNA, and it came from T cells, B-cell-depleted T cells, or PBMCs.

The CDR3 covers 13 residues. V was shortened by 7 bases and J by 1 base, with 10 bases between the two germline ends. Original analysis: Amplifying reference gene primers gave estimates of nucleated cell counts. Clones were sequenced by immunoSEQ multiplex PCR, and TCRdb holds only the in-frame ones, with some missing. V, J and clone size were drawn from that table, and D and trimming were deduced from the DNA. The table includes tens of thousands of clones, 88% detected once. The sequencing input was peripheral blood. The TCR originated in a man between 50 and 59 years old with active COVID-19. This chain connects TRBV12-3 or TRBV12-4 to TRBJ1-1, with TRBD1 as a possible D gene (6 bases). The CDR3 spells CASTAGANTEAFF. DNA of the CDR3: TGTGCCAGCACCGCGGGGGCGAACACTGAAGCTTTCTTT.